This T cell receptor (beta chain) derives from a study of cytomegalovirus exposure and HLA in healthy donors. Study outcomes and limitations: Productive rates of about 90% or about 30% were seen for most TCR beta V segments in an earlier analysis. The authors enumerated around 150 TCR beta chains as linked to cytomegalovirus. What a later analysis reportedly showed was that an Asian-associated ancestry cluster had fewer N-insertions than the approximately 700-donor mean. The study carried out a later analysis of TCR beta sequences. It associated some 18,000 of them with specific HLA alleles at a false discovery rate of 0.05.

CDR1 is SEHNR, CDR2 FQNEAQ, per germline (reference sequence). The CDR3 extends over 19 amino acids. The V segment lost 5 bases and the J segment 7 bases; nucleotides outside the gene matches: 22. To note about this clone: Its antigen is undetermined.

The PCR was carried out with 60 Vbeta primers and 13 Jbeta primers. Sequenced by immunoSEQ multiplex PCR; TCRdb stores in-frame clones only, minus some. The sample consists of about 190,000 clones, about 69% of them appearing once. This chain connects TRBV7-9 to TRBJ2-1; TRBD2 agrees at 8 bases. The source of this sequence is a young man in good health and CMV-seropositive. Sequenced material: PBMCs. CDR3 amino acids: CASSPMGGGVAGRGNEQFF. The DNA for the CDR3 is TGTGCCAGCAGCCCTATGGGCGGAGGGGTAGCCGGGAGGGGAAATGAGCAGTTCTTC.